This note documents a single T cell receptor beta chain sequence. Its antigen is currently unknown. Stated time point: week 11, during vaccination. One vaccine dose held 300 ug of mutant IDH1 20-mer peptide and came with topical imiquimod. CDR1 and CDR2 (germline): MGHRA, YSYEKL. The CDR3 loop spans 12 amino acids. Between the trimmed V and J ends, which lost 7 bases and 6 bases, there was a span of 12 bases. Generated by immunoSEQ multiplex PCR, the TCRdb table keeps only in-frame clones and is missing some. The data contain about 66,000 clones, approximately 84% of them singletons. These data come from a study of a mutant IDH1 vaccine in newly diagnosed glioma. Study in general: Onset of vaccination occurred 4-6 weeks following radiotherapy alone, or with temozolomide cycles. Every participant had undergone radiotherapy, temozolomide, or both before, and most underwent both. Study results and limitations: Top peripheral T cell clonotype shifts appeared unrelated to pseudoprogression.

The sequence was obtained from a woman aged 50 to 65 with glioma. This specimen was PBMCs, taken from a glioma patient whose treatment included an IDH1 peptide vaccine. The rearrangement uses TRBV4-1 and TRBJ1-1; D is possibly TRBD1 (6 bases). The CDR3 region has the DNA TGCGCCAGCATCGGACAGTCCCCTGAAGCTTTCTTT. The encoded protein is CASIGQSPEAFF.